The clone carrying this TCR beta chain was observed a few times. TCRdb recomputed calls from the reads with MiXCR, one row per CDR3 protein. Among more than 85,000 distinct CDR3 sequences listed, approximately 15% were seen once. Trimming left V 0 bases short and J 1 base short, with 12 bases between. CDR1 is MGHRA, CDR2 YSYEKL, per germline. This CDR3 is 17 amino acids long. The data were obtained in a study of T cell repertoires in cytomegalovirus infection. Study-level information: CMV infection together with matching HLA type was indicated by public TCR beta signatures.

The source is a human donor in good health (CMV status not recorded). Some clones in this sample may be carry-over from other donors' samples. This sequence joins TRBV4-1 and TRBJ2-2; a possible D gene is TRBD1 (5 bases). Source material: PBMCs. CDR3: CASSQDPRVGNTGELFF. In nucleotides, the CDR3 is TGCGCCAGCAGCCAAGACCCCAGGGTGGGGAACACCGGGGAGCTGTTTTTT.